The 10 T cell receptor beta chains presented below share a single source sample, sequenced in a study of blood T cell repertoires in COVID-19. Some clones are missing from TCRdb's copy, which holds only in-frame ones; the method was immunoSEQ multiplex PCR. Of 250,000 or so clones listed, around nine tenths are singletons. The specimen sequenced was peripheral blood. Every receptor here comes from a man aged 40-50 years with active or convalescent COVID-19.

The chain links TRBV4-2 to TRBJ2-1, with TRBD2 as a possible D gene (6 bases). Germline CDR1 LGHNA, CDR2 YNFKEQ. The V gene lost 4 bases and the J gene lost 5 bases, with 24 bases spanning the gap. The CDR3 sequence is 18 residues long. CDR3 residues: CASSPGEARRGGNNEQFF. Here the CDR3 DNA reads TGTGCCAGCAGCCCGGGGGAAGCAAGGAGGGGAGGAAACAATGAGCAGTTCTTC.

The rearrangement links TRBV5-1 to TRBJ1-1; unclear D gene. The ends were cut back, 4 bases at V and 6 bases at J, with 13 bases in the middle. The CDR3 extends over 13 amino acids. CDR1 and CDR2 (germline): SGHRS, YFSETQ. The CDR3 is CASSEGWLAEAFF. DNA of the CDR3: TGCGCCAGCAGCGAGGGATGGCTCGCTGAAGCTTTCTTT.

The rearrangement uses TRBV21-1 and TRBJ1-6. TRBV21-1 is a pseudogene. The CDR3 sequence is 15 residues long. For the CDR3, the DNA is TGTGCCAGCAGCAACCGAGGAGGGAGGGGTTCACCCCTCCACTTT. Its translation is CASSNRGGRGSPLHF.

This clone was counted a few times. This chain connects TRBV11-1 to TRBJ1-4; 8 bases agree with TRBD1. The V gene end was trimmed by 1 base and the J gene end by 5 bases; junction bases not matched to a gene: 3. Germline lookup yields CDR1 SGHAT and CDR2 FQDESV (reference sequence). There are 15 residues in the CDR3. The CDR3 DNA reads TGTGCCAGCAGCTTAGATCGGACAGGGAATGAAAAACTGTTTTTT. It is translated as CASSLDRTGNEKLFF.

The rearrangement uses TRBV4-1 and TRBJ1-1; D uncertain. CDR1 and CDR2 from the germline V gene are MGHRA and YSYEKL. V lost 3 bases to trimming and J lost 1 base, with 18 bases between them. This CDR3 spans 17 amino acids. The chain's CDR3 is CASSQYAGVVGNTEAFF. CDR3 sequence (DNA): TGCGCCAGCAGCCAGTACGCCGGGGTAGTGGGGAACACTGAAGCTTTCTTT.

This clone was detected only once. Written as DNA, the CDR3 is TGTGCCAGCAGCCCCCTATGGACCCGGGAGAAGGAAGATACGCAGTATTTT. This sequence encodes CASSPLWTREKEDTQYF. The rearrangement uses TRBV7-9 and TRBJ2-3; D is possibly TRBD2 (6 bases). The CDR3 runs to 17 residues. Germline CDR1 SEHNR, CDR2 FQNEAQ (reference sequence). Trimming took off 5 bases at V and 5 bases at J, with 23 bases between the two ends.

This chain connects TRBV6-8 to TRBJ2-1, with a weak D call TRBD1 (6 bases). Germline CDR1 reads MNHGY; CDR2 reads SAAAGT. With 6 bases removed from V and 12 bases from J, the gap between germline ends came to 27 bases. CDR3 size: 16 residues. CDR3 residues: CASRQSSSSRDKGQFF. CDR3 DNA sequence: TGTGCCAGCAGGCAGAGCTCCTCTTCCCGGGACAAGGGGCAGTTCTTC.

The gene calls are TRBV6-5 and TRBJ2-1; tentatively, D is TRBD2 (7 bases). Trimming pared 0 bases from V and 5 bases from J, leaving 14 bases between. This CDR3 is 16 amino acids long. CDR1 is MNHEY, CDR2 SVGAGI, per germline. CDR3 sequence: CASSYSGGLKNNEQFF. CDR3 bases: TGTGCCAGCAGTTACTCCGGGGGGCTTAAAAACAATGAGCAGTTCTTC.

The chain uses TRBV3-1 (or the pseudogene TRBV3-2) and TRBJ1-5; D is perhaps TRBD1 (5 bases). This CDR3 is 20 amino acids long. Germline V lookup: CDR1 LGHDT, CDR2 YNNKEL (reference sequence). Between the trimmed V and J ends, which lost 3 bases and 0 bases, there was a span of 24 bases. The CDR3, as DNA: TGTGCCAGCAGCCAGACCCTTCAGCGAGGGGAGGGATATAGCAATCAGCCCCAGCATTTT. This translates into CASSQTLQRGEGYSNQPQHF.

This clone has only a few counts. The gene calls are TRBV5-5 and TRBJ1-2, with TRBD1 identical over 8 bases. The CDR3 has 14 amino acids. Germline lookup yields CDR1 SGHKS and CDR2 YYEKEE (reference sequence). V shed 5 bases, J shed 2 bases, and the junction held 5 bases outside the gene matches. The CDR3, as DNA: TGTGCCAGCAGTCCCGACAGGGGAAACTATGGCTACACCTTC. Protein sequence: CASSPDRGNYGYTF.